What follows are 18 T cell receptor beta chains derived from one specimen sequenced in a study of human T cells and chemical hapten exposure. Described time point: patch test 1, 2 weeks after DPC sensitization. Specified treatment: therapeutic diphenylcyclopropenone sensitization with weekly scalp DPC. TCRdb processed the RACE reads anew with MiXCR; each CDR3 protein has one entry. In the table there are approximately 82,000 distinct CDR3 sequences, 10% to 15% of which are singletons. The specimen was whole blood, collected in connection with sensitization to the hapten diphenylcyclopropenone (DPC). The receptors here all came from a woman aged 55-69 years with alopecia areata. Some clones in this sample may be carry-over from other donors' samples.

This clonotype was picked up many times. The rearrangement uses TRBV5-1 and TRBJ2-5; the match to TRBD2 covers 13 bases. This CDR3 spans 16 amino acids. The trim removed 4 bases at V and 1 base at J, leaving 4 bases unmatched. Germline V gene lookup returns CDR1 SGHRS and CDR2 YFSETQ. The CDR3 reads CASSPGTSGAQETQYF. For the CDR3, the DNA is TGCGCCAGCAGCCCCGGGACTAGCGGGGCCCAAGAGACCCAGTACTTC.

The chain is built from TRBV15 and TRBJ2-2, with a possible D match to TRBD1 (6 bases). Trimming stripped 3 bases from V and 6 bases from J, with 11 bases between. CDR1 is LNHNV, CDR2 YYDKDF, per germline (reference sequence). The CDR3 spans 14 residues. For the CDR3, the DNA is TGTGCCACCAGCAGGGACAGCACGGCCGGGGAGCTGTTTTTT. Translated, it gives CATSRDSTAGELFF.

Only a few counts were recorded for this clonotype. The chain has TRBV5-1 and TRBJ1-5; no clear D. Looked up from germline, CDR1 is SGHRS and CDR2 is YFSETQ. This CDR3 is 15 amino acids long. Trimming took off 0 bases at V and 6 bases at J, with 13 bases between the two ends. The CDR3 loop reads CASSLVAGSFQPQHF. CDR3 DNA: TGCGCCAGCAGCTTGGTCGCAGGCTCGTTTCAGCCCCAGCATTTT.

This clonotype was detected ten times or more. V gene TRBV20-1 combines with J gene TRBJ2-1; D gene uncertain. V lost 7 bases and J 5 bases, leaving 9 bases between the germline ends. The germline gives CDR1 DFQATT, CDR2 SNEGSKA (reference sequence). This CDR3 is built from 11 residues. The DNA of the CDR3 is TGCAGTGGTGAGAGCGACAATGAGCAGTTCTTC. This encodes CSGESDNEQFF.

The sample holds many counts of this clonotype. V gene TRBV4-1 combines with J gene TRBJ1-3; a weak D match, TRBD1 (6 bases). CDR1 MGHRA and CDR2 YSYEKL come from the germline V gene. The V end lost 0 bases, the J end lost 0 bases, and 15 bases lay between the germline ends. The CDR3 runs to 18 residues. CDR3 in DNA: TGCGCCAGCAGCCAAGATCAGGGGACCTACAGCTCTGGAAACACCATATATTTT. The encoded protein is CASSQDQGTYSSGNTIYF.

This clonotype showed up just a few times. This chain links TRBV3-1 with TRBJ1-1, with D unresolved. The V end was cut by 6 bases, the J end by 2 bases, with 16 bases between. Germline CDR1 is LGHDT and CDR2 is YNNKEL (reference sequence). CDR3 size: 15 residues. CDR3 nucleotides: TGTGCCAGCAGTCCTACTGTGACCAGTAACACTGAAGCTTTCTTT. This translates into CASSPTVTSNTEAFF.

The chain is built from TRBV11-1 and TRBJ1-6, with TRBD1 identical over 7 bases. V shed 5 bases, J shed 10 bases, and the junction held 8 bases outside the gene matches. The CDR3 sequence is 14 residues long. Germline-derived CDR1 and CDR2 are SGHAT and FQDESV (reference sequence). The CDR3 DNA reads TGTGCCAGCAGCCCGAGGACAGGACGCTCACCCCTCCACTTT. Translating it yields CASSPRTGRSPLHF.

This clonotype was counted many times. This chain joins TRBV11-2 and TRBJ2-2; no firm D call. The V gene lost 1 base and the J gene lost 3 bases, with 6 bases spanning the gap. CDR1 and CDR2 from the germline V gene are SGHAT and FQNNGV. CDR3 size: 14 residues. The CDR3 sequence is CASSLVLDTGELFF. CDR3 in DNA: TGTGCCAGCAGCTTAGTGCTAGACACCGGGGAGCTGTTTTTT.

The rearrangement uses TRBV5-4 and TRBJ2-7, with D tentatively TRBD1 (5 bases). Trimming pared 3 bases from V and 9 bases from J, leaving 25 bases between. The V gene's germline CDR1 is SGHNT and CDR2 YYREEE (reference sequence). This CDR3 has 16 amino acids. CDR3 loop: CASSSPQAMTEEWQYF. DNA of the CDR3: TGTGCCAGCAGCTCCCCACAGGCTATGACCGAGGAATGGCAGTACTTC.

The chain uses TRBV7-6 and TRBJ2-3; weak D call: TRBD2 (6 bases). This CDR3 contains 16 residues. Germline loops: CDR1 SGHVS, CDR2 FNYEAQ. Trimming stripped 2 bases from V and 2 bases from J, with 14 bases between. For the CDR3, the DNA is TGTGCCAGCAGCTTACTTGCGGGGTCAAACACAGATACGCAGTATTTT. This translates into CASSLLAGSNTDTQYF.

The sample holds many counts of this clonotype. The chain's CDR3 is CASGQPGSTEAFF. The CDR3 DNA follows: TGTGCCAGCGGACAACCAGGGAGCACTGAAGCTTTCTTT. The V gene is TRBV7-9, the J gene TRBJ1-1; the D gene is possibly TRBD1 (5 bases). The CDR3 is made up of 13 amino acids. Germline V gene sequence: CDR1 SEHNR, CDR2 FQNEAQ (reference sequence). Trimming pared 8 bases from V and 4 bases from J, leaving 14 bases between.

This clonotype was counted ten times or more. V gene TRBV7-3 combines with J gene TRBJ2-3; the match to TRBD2 covers 12 bases. Germline loops: CDR1 SGHTA, CDR2 FQGTGA. The CDR3 loop spans 17 amino acids. The V gene end was trimmed by 5 bases and the J gene end by 2 bases; junction bases not matched to a gene: 8. CDR3 DNA sequence: TGTGCCAGCAGCCGGGAGCTAGCGGGGGGGGCCACAGATACGCAGTATTTT. It translates to CASSRELAGGATDTQYF. Together with reference TRBV7-3 and TRBJ2-3, the CDR3 gives the full variable domain: GAGVSQTPSNKVTEKGKYVELRCDPISGHTALYWYRQSLGQGPEFLIYFQGTGAADDSGLPNDRFFAVRPEGSVSTLKIQRTERGDSAVYLCASSRELAGGATDTQYFGPGTRLTVL.

This clonotype was counted at least ten times. The gene calls are TRBV7-9 and TRBJ1-3; unclear D gene. Germline assignment: CDR1 SEHNR and CDR2 FQNEAQ (reference sequence). Trimming pared 5 bases from V and 2 bases from J, leaving 16 bases between. This CDR3 is built from 16 residues. CDR3 in amino acids: CASSQEWGGAGNTIYF. The CDR3, as DNA: TGTGCCAGCAGCCAGGAGTGGGGAGGCGCTGGAAACACCATATATTTT.

This clonotype was observed at least ten times. The CDR3 region has the DNA TGCAGTGCTAGATCCGGGGGCGATCAGCCCCAGCATTTT. It codes for CSARSGGDQPQHF. This rearrangement joins TRBV20-1 to TRBJ1-5, with D possibly being TRBD1 (6 bases). V was trimmed by 2 bases and J by 5 bases, leaving 10 bases between them. Germline CDR1 is DFQATT and CDR2 is SNEGSKA (reference sequence). The CDR3 consists of 13 residues.

This clonotype has just a few counts. The rearrangement joins TRBV21-1 to TRBJ2-7; TRBD1 reflects the table's D call only, with no check against the DNA. TRBV21-1 is a recognized pseudogene. There are 19 residues in the CDR3. In nucleotides, the CDR3 is TGTGCCAGCAGCAAACCTCCCAGCGCGCCCCGGGACAGGGGTCGGGAGCAGTACTTC. As protein: CASSKPPSAPRDRGREQYF.

This clonotype was seen repeatedly, ten times or more. CDR3 sequence: CASSYEAGEAFPMNTEAFF. CDR3 bases: TGTGCCAGCAGTTACGAGGCAGGGGAGGCCTTTCCCATGAACACTGAAGCTTTCTTT. The chain links TRBV6-7 to TRBJ1-1; TRBD1 might be the D (6 bases). TRBV6-7 is given ORF status, its function remaining uncertain. The CDR3 runs to 19 residues. V dropped 2 bases and J dropped 0 bases, with 22 bases sitting between them.

The chain carries TRBV5-1 and TRBJ1-4; D remains unclear. From germline, CDR1 is SGHRS and CDR2 YFSETQ. Trimming took 4 bases from V and 3 from J, leaving 10 bases between them. The CDR3 covers 14 residues. The CDR3 DNA sequence: TGCGCCAGCAGCCTCGGGCCTTCTAATGAAAAACTGTTTTTT. The encoded protein is CASSLGPSNEKLFF.

There are a few counts of this clonotype. The chain is built from TRBV3-1 and TRBJ2-2, with 7 bases that match TRBD1. This CDR3 is 14 amino acids long. Germline V gene lookup returns CDR1 LGHDT and CDR2 YNNKEL (reference sequence). The V segment lost 3 bases and the J segment 7 bases; nucleotides outside the gene matches: 5. CDR3 DNA: TGTGCCAGCAGCCAGAGGGGGCCCCTCGGGGAGCTGTTTTTT. This translates into CASSQRGPLGELFF.